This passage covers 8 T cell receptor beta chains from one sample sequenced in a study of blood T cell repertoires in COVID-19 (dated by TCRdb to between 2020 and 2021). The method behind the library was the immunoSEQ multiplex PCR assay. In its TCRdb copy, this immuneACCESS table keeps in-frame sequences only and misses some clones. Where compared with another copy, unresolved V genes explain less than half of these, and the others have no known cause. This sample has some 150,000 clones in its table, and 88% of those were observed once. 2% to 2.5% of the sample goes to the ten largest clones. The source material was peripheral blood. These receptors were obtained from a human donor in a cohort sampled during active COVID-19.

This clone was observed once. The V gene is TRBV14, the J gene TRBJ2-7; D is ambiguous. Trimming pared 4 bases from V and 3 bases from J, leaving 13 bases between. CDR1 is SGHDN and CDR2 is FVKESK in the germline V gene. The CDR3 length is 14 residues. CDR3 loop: CASSPSYGNYEQYF. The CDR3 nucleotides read TGTGCCAGCAGCCCATCTTACGGTAACTACGAGCAGTACTTC.

The CDR3 coding sequence is TGTGCCAGCAGGGGGCCTCCTTCGGATACGCAGTATTTT. It yields the protein CASRGPPSDTQYF. This chain uses TRBV3-1 (or the pseudogene TRBV3-2) with TRBJ2-3; tentative D call: TRBD1 (5 bases). The CDR3 is 13 residues long. CDR1 LGHDT and CDR2 YNNKEL come from the germline V gene (reference sequence). Trimming took off 6 bases at V and 6 bases at J, with 13 bases between the two ends.

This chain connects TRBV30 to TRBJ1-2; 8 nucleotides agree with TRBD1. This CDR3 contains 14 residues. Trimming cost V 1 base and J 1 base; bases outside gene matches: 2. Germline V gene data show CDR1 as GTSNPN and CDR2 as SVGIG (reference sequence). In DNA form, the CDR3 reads TGTGCCTGGAGTGCAGACAGGGGTAACTATGGCTACACCTTC. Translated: CAWSADRGNYGYTF. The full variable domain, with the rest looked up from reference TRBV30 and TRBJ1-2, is SQTIHQWPATLVQPVGSPLSLECTVEGTSNPNLYWYRQAAGRGLQLLFYSVGIGQISSEVPQNLSASRPQDRQFILSSKKLLLSDSGFYLCAWSADRGNYGYTFGSGTRLTVV.

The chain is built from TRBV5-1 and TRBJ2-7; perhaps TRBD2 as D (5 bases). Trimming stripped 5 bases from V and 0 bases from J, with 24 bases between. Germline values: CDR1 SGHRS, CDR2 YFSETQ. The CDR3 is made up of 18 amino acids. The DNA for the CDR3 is TGCGCCAGCAGTCCTCAGGCTTCCGGGATGGTTTCCTCCTACGAGCAGTACTTC. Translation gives CASSPQASGMVSSYEQYF.

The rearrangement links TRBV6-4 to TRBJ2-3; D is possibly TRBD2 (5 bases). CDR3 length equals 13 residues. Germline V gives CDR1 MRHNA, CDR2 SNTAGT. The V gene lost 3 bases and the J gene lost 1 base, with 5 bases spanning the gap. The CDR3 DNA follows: TGTGCCAGCAGTGAAGCGGGCACAGATACGCAGTATTTT. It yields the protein CASSEAGTDTQYF.

CDR3 region: CASSRLEGTEYF. The CDR3 nucleotides are TGTGCCAGCAGCCGCCTGGAGGGGACAGAGTACTTC. The rearrangement joins TRBV12-3 or TRBV12-4 to TRBJ2-4, with D perhaps TRBD1 (7 bases). Trimming cost V 6 bases and J 14 bases, with 17 bases left between them. The CDR3 runs 12 residues.

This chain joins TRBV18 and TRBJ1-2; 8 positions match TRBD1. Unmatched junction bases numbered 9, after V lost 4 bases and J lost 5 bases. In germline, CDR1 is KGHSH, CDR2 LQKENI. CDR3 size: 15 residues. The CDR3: CASSQGQGATYGYTF. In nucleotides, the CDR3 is TGTGCCAGCTCACAAGGCCAGGGGGCAACTTATGGCTACACCTTC.

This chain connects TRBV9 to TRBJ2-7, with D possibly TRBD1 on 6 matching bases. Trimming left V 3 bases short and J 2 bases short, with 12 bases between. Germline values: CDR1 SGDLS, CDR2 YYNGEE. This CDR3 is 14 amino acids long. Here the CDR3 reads CASSGPGTTYEQYF. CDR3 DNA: TGTGCCAGCAGCGGCCCCGGGACAACCTACGAGCAGTACTTC.